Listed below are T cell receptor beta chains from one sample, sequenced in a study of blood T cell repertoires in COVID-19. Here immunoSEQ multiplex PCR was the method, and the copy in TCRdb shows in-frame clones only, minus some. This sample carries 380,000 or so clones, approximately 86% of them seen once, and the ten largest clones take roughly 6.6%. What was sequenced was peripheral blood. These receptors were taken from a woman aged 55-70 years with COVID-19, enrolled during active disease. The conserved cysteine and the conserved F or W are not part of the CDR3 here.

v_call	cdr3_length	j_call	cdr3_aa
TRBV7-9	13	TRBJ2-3	ASSLVVSGADTQY
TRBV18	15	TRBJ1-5	ASSASSRVEYGQPQH
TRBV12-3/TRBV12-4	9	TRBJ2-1	ASSFSDEQF
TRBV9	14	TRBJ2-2	ASSDTGGLGTGELF
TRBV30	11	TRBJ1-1	PRPGRGNTEAF
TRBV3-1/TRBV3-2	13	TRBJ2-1	ASSRARTGYNEQF
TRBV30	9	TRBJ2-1	AWIERGEQF
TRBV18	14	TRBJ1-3	ASSPRRGYSGNTIY
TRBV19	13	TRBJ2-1	ASSIIRSSYNEQF
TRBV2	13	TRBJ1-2	ASALGPSLNYGYT
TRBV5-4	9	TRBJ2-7	ASSSSYEQY
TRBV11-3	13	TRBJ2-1	ASSLTGGSYNEQF
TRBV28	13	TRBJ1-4	ASRIADRPYEKLF
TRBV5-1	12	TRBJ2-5	ASSQGASQETQY
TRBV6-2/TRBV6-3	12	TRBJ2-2	ASSLPFQSGELF
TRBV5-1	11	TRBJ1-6	ASSLDNNSPLH
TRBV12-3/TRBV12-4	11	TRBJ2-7	ASTRTGVYEQY
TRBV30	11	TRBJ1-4	AWSLSTGEKLF
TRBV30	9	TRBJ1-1	AWKETQEAF
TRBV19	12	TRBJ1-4	ASSTDRENEKLF
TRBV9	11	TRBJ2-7	ASSENAGREQY
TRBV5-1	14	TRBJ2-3	ASSLFSGGALDTQY
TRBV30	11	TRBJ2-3	AWETGSTDTQY
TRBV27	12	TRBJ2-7	ASSPIEVGAEQY
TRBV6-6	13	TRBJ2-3	ASTPLGPSTDTQY
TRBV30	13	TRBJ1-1	AWSEPLKGGTEAF
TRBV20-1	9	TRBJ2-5	SARPGETQY
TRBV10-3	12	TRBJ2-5	AISSSGDGETQY
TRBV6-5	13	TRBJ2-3	ASSPRPRSTDTQY
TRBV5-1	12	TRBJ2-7	ASSPGLATYEQY
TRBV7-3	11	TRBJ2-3	ASSPSRTDTQY
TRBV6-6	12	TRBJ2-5	ASSPKSGEETQY
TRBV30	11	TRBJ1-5	AWSVRDNQPQH
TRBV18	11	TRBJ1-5	ASSYERYQPQH
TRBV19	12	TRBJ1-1	ASVMGQGWTEAF
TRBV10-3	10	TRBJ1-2	AISEQGSGYT
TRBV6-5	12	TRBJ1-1	ASNLVPGNTEAF
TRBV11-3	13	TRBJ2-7	ASSLEQGSFAEQY